This paragraph covers one TCR beta chain sequence. The antigen is not known. TCRdb independently ran MiXCR on the 5' RACE reads; one entry per CDR3 protein. The repertoire holds some 290,000 distinct CDR3 sequences, with about 19% as singletons. This sample was included in a study of CD8 T cells in ankylosing spondylitis. Findings and limits, study-wide: Reported data indicate significant enrichment of disease-linked clones within matched ankylosing spondylitis synovial fluid. There were earlier reports of some motif variants in reactive arthritis synovial fluid and blood.

Germline V gene lookup returns CDR1 SGHRS and CDR2 YFSETQ. Trimming pared 4 bases from V and 1 base from J, leaving 14 bases between. There are 15 residues in the CDR3. The source material was blood, either unsorted or a sorted T cell fraction (not recorded which). The receptor's source is a male donor with ankylosing spondylitis or in good health (not recorded which). The gene calls are TRBV5-1 and TRBJ2-5; D unclear. The chain's CDR3 is CASSAEPGPQETQYF. The CDR3, as DNA: TGCGCCAGCAGCGCCGAGCCGGGTCCCCAAGAGACCCAGTACTTC.